This T cell receptor beta chain is drawn from a study of identical twins. Findings and caveats of the study: Abundant beta clonotypes from cord blood bore fewer insertions; memory repertoires lacked this pattern.

This CDR3 comprises 14 residues. The trim removed 0 bases at V and 7 bases at J, leaving 6 bases unmatched. Germline CDR1 reads SGHRS; CDR2 reads YFSETQ. A universal primer site was incorporated via template switching, and the cDNA contained unique molecular identifiers. Via MiXCR, TCRdb re-called the 5' RACE reads, giving one row per CDR3 protein. This sample has more than 650,000 distinct CDR3 sequences, with 5.5% to 7.5% found just once. Points on this clonotype: The antigen remains unidentified.

This receptor was taken from a man aged 18 to 35 in good health. The rearrangement uses TRBV5-1 and TRBJ1-1; 7 bases are shared with TRBD1. The sample comprised naive T cells sorted from blood. The CDR3 region is CASSLVFQGDEAFF. The CDR3 DNA sequence: TGCGCCAGCAGCTTGGTCTTTCAGGGGGATGAAGCTTTCTTT.